The 13 T cell receptor beta chains below all came from one sample that was sequenced in a study of blood T cell repertoires in COVID-19. The assay was immunoSEQ multiplex PCR, and TCRdb's table has in-frame clones only and misses some. The repertoire has 200,000 to 300,000 clones, around 89% of them found once; the top ten carry 2.5%. Material for sequencing was PBMCs or T cells enriched from blood (not recorded which). The receptors here all came from a woman aged 40 to 49 with acute COVID-19.

The gene calls are TRBV6-5 and TRBJ2-7; D may be TRBD2 (7 bases). Germline-derived CDR1 and CDR2 are MNHEY and SVGAGI. Trimming stripped 6 bases from V and 2 bases from J, with 14 bases between. This CDR3 region has 14 residues. The CDR3 region is CASRSRGGTYEQYF. CDR3 nucleotides: TGTGCCAGCAGAAGCAGGGGAGGGACCTACGAGCAGTACTTC.

This chain uses TRBV4-2 with TRBJ2-1; TRBD2 matches at 7 bases. V lost 5 bases to trimming and J lost 5 bases; unmatched junction nucleotides: 12. The CDR3 runs to 16 residues. The V gene's germline CDR1 is LGHNA and CDR2 YNFKEQ. In DNA, the CDR3 is TGTGCCAGCAGCTTTCGAGCGGGATGGGGCCACAATGAGCAGTTCTTC. Translated, it gives CASSFRAGWGHNEQFF.

CDR3: CASSIVLAANTGELFF. The CDR3 region has the DNA TGTGCCAGTAGTATAGTACTAGCAGCTAACACCGGGGAGCTGTTTTTT. The genes are TRBV19 and TRBJ2-2; D perhaps matches TRBD2 (6 bases). Germline CDR1 and CDR2: LNHDA and SQIVND (reference sequence). Trimming removed 1 base at V and 2 bases at J, with 11 bases between. The CDR3 is made up of 16 amino acids.

The chain recombines TRBV6-2 or TRBV6-3 with TRBJ1-2; TRBD1 aligns across 11 bases. This CDR3 is 16 amino acids long. V trimming: 4 bases; J trimming: 6 bases; junction bases outside the gene matches: 10. The V gene's germline CDR1 is MNHEY and CDR2 SVGEGT. The CDR3 here is CASSFTPGQGANGYTF. CDR3 DNA sequence: TGTGCCAGCAGTTTTACACCCGGACAGGGGGCGAATGGCTACACCTTC.

This clone has at least ten counts. The J gene is TRBJ1-4, the V gene TRBV19; D is unresolved. The CDR3 is 15 residues long. Trimming cost V 6 bases and J 4 bases, with 15 bases left between them. Germline V gene lookup returns CDR1 LNHDA and CDR2 SQIVND (reference sequence). In nucleotides, the CDR3 is TGTGCCAGTAGGGACGGAGGAGCCAGTAATGAAAAACTGTTTTTT. Translation: CASRDGGASNEKLFF. Looking up the rest from reference TRBV19 and TRBJ1-4 gives the full variable domain: DGGITQSPKYLFRKEGQNVTLSCEQNLNHDAMYWYRQDPGQGLRLIYYSQIVNDFQKGDIAEGYSVSREKKESFPLTVTSAQKNPTAFYLCASRDGGASNEKLFFGSGTQLSVL.

The chain links TRBV19 to TRBJ2-3; 8 bases agree with TRBD2. The CDR3 sequence is 16 residues long. J was trimmed by 2 bases and V by 3 bases; bases with no gene match: 7. The germline V gene encodes CDR1 LNHDA and CDR2 SQIVND (reference sequence). The CDR3 DNA reads TGTGCCAGTAGTATCATATTAGCGGGACCCACAGATACGCAGTATTTT. Translation gives CASSIILAGPTDTQYF.

This clone appeared once. The chain uses TRBV28 and TRBJ1-1, with 8 bases identical to TRBD1. The CDR3 totals 16 residues. With 6 bases clipped from V and 1 base from J, the junction kept 10 bases outside the gene matches. Germline V gene data show CDR1 as MDHEN and CDR2 as SYDVKM. The DNA of the CDR3 is TGTGCCAGCAGGGGAAATCAGGGGGCGCGGAACACTGAAGCTTTCTTT. Protein product: CASRGNQGARNTEAFF.

V usage is TRBV7-2 and J usage is TRBJ2-7; D gene unclear. Trimming removed 4 bases from V and 3 bases from J, with 4 bases in between. The CDR3 totals 11 residues. The germline V gene has CDR1 SGHTA and CDR2 FQGNSA. The CDR3 DNA is TGTGCCAGCAGCTCCTACTACGAGCAGTACTTC. Translation gives CASSSYYEQYF.

This chain joins TRBV10-3 and TRBJ1-5; D is ambiguous. The V gene's germline CDR1 is ENHRY and CDR2 SYGVKD. This CDR3 contains 14 residues. Trimming took off 2 bases at V and 2 bases at J, with 7 bases between the two ends. CDR3 sequence: CAISEDGGNQPQHF. Written as DNA, the CDR3 is TGTGCCATCAGTGAGGACGGAGGCAATCAGCCCCAGCATTTT.

CDR3 nucleotide sequence: TGTGCCAGCGCTTCTAGCGGGAGAGGCACAGATACGCAGTATTTT. Encoded protein: CASASSGRGTDTQYF. V gene TRBV2 combines with J gene TRBJ2-3; 10 positions agree with TRBD2. The CDR3 runs 15 residues. V dropped 8 bases and J dropped 1; count of bases not matched to a gene: 6. Germline lookup yields CDR1 SNHLY and CDR2 FYNNEI.

The CDR3 reads CSVGPGQGFDEQYF. The CDR3 bases are TGCAGCGTGGGCCCGGGACAGGGGTTCGACGAGCAGTACTTC. This chain joins TRBV29-1 and TRBJ2-7; 10 bases are a match to TRBD1. Per germline, CDR1 SQVTM and CDR2 ANQGSEA. V trimming: 6 bases; J trimming: 5 bases; junction bases outside the gene matches: 10. The CDR3 has 14 amino acids.

This chain uses TRBV3-1 (or the pseudogene TRBV3-2) with TRBJ2-3; 8 nucleotides match TRBD2. V was pared by 3 bases and J by 3 bases, with 11 bases of the junction left unmatched. In germline, CDR1 is LGHDT, CDR2 YNNKEL (reference sequence). The CDR3 has 17 amino acids. The CDR3 DNA follows: TGTGCCAGCAGCCACAACGTAGCGGGGCGCAGGACAGATACGCAGTATTTT. Translated, it gives CASSHNVAGRRTDTQYF.

The V call is TRBV5-1, the J call TRBJ2-7, with D tentatively TRBD2 (6 bases). The CDR3 loop spans 14 amino acids. The V end was cut by 2 bases, the J end by 0 bases, with 9 bases between. Germline lookup yields CDR1 SGHRS and CDR2 YFSETQ. CDR3 sequence (DNA): TGCGCCAGCAGCTTTGGGGGGAGCTCCTACGAGCAGTACTTC. Its protein is CASSFGGSSYEQYF.